These 24 T cell receptor beta chains share one sample of origin, sequenced in a study of blood T cell repertoires in COVID-19. Generated by immunoSEQ multiplex PCR, the TCRdb table keeps only in-frame clones and is missing some. This table holds 250,000 to 350,000 clones, approximately 88% found once. Input material: peripheral blood. The receptors shown here come from a human donor with COVID-19, enrolled during active disease. The donor label of this sample is uncertain.

The count of this clone is one. This chain links TRBV10-3 with TRBJ2-7; D is unclear. Trimming removed 2 bases at V and 3 bases at J, with 17 bases between. Germline V gene data show CDR1 as ENHRY and CDR2 as SYGVKD. This CDR3 has 16 amino acids. CDR3 protein: CAISEPYDSVGYEQYF. The CDR3, as DNA: TGTGCCATCAGTGAGCCTTACGACTCGGTAGGCTACGAGCAGTACTTC.

The V call is TRBV5-1, the J call TRBJ1-6, with TRBD1 identical over 9 bases. The CDR3 length is 19 residues. Per germline, CDR1 SGHRS and CDR2 YFSETQ. Germline trimming cut 2 bases from V and 6 bases from J; bases unmatched to any gene: 15. The CDR3 loop reads CASSFVELAGQGPNSPLHF. The CDR3 DNA sequence: TGCGCCAGCAGCTTTGTTGAGTTGGCGGGACAGGGACCTAATTCACCCCTCCACTTT.

This clone was observed once. V usage is TRBV30 and J usage is TRBJ2-2; the match to TRBD1 covers 7 bases. The CDR3 runs to 15 residues. J gave up 3 bases and V 3 bases, and 7 bases lay outside the gene matches. CDR1 and CDR2 from the germline V gene are GTSNPN and SVGIG (reference sequence). DNA of the CDR3: TGTGCCTGGAGAAAGGGGGCGCGGGACACCGGGGAGCTGTTTTTT. Translation gives CAWRKGARDTGELFF.

J is TRBJ1-1 and V is TRBV2; TRBD1 is a possible D gene (6 bases). The CDR3 loop spans 23 amino acids. V was shortened by 5 bases and J by 1 base, with 38 bases between the two germline ends. In germline, CDR1 is SNHLY, CDR2 FYNNEI. CDR3 DNA sequence: TGTGCCAGCAGTTCACTTCCCTTAACAGGGAGTCTAGGTTCTTCACTTTGGAACACTGAAGCTTTCTTT. The encoded protein is CASSSLPLTGSLGSSLWNTEAFF.

J is TRBJ1-5 and V is TRBV5-1; D not certain. With 4 bases removed from V and 6 bases from J, the gap between germline ends came to 5 bases. The CDR3 runs to 11 residues. Looked up from germline, CDR1 is SGHRS and CDR2 is YFSETQ. This CDR3 is CASSPGQPQHF. The CDR3 DNA sequence: TGCGCCAGCAGCCCCGGTCAGCCCCAGCATTTT.

This chain uses TRBV19 with TRBJ1-5, with unresolved D. Trimming shortened V by 7 bases and J by 4 bases, and 17 bases separated the two germline ends. Germline V gene data show CDR1 as LNHDA and CDR2 as SQIVND (reference sequence). This CDR3 is built from 15 residues. The DNA of the CDR3 is TGTGCCAGTAAATCTGGCAATCTTCCTAATCAGCCCCAGCATTTT. This encodes CASKSGNLPNQPQHF.

The gene calls are TRBV28 and TRBJ1-3, with D unresolved. V was trimmed by 3 bases and J by 5 bases, leaving 14 bases between them. The CDR3 covers 15 residues. In germline, CDR1 is MDHEN, CDR2 SYDVKM. CDR3 bases: TGTGCCAGCAGTTTGTTAGGAGGAATGCGAAACACCATATATTTT. Protein product: CASSLLGGMRNTIYF.

This chain uses TRBV29-1 with TRBJ1-5; D unresolved. The V end lost 5 bases, the J end lost 5 bases, and 10 bases lay between the germline ends. This CDR3 comprises 12 residues. CDR1 and CDR2 (germline): SQVTM, ANQGSEA. The CDR3: CSVKQLDQPQHF. CDR3 nucleotide sequence: TGCAGCGTTAAACAGCTCGATCAGCCCCAGCATTTT.

The chain combines TRBV4-2 with TRBJ1-4; 9 bases match TRBD1. Germline CDR1 reads LGHNA; CDR2 reads YNFKEQ. Trimming removed 1 base from V and 7 bases from J; junction bases left unmatched: 10. This CDR3 has 17 residues. Here the CDR3 reads CASSQVAFGQGSEKLFF. The CDR3 nucleotides read TGTGCCAGCAGCCAAGTTGCCTTCGGACAGGGGAGTGAAAAACTGTTTTTT.

The rearrangement links TRBV10-3 to TRBJ2-1, with TRBD2 matching over 11 bases. The CDR3 is made up of 16 amino acids. Germline CDR1 reads ENHRY; CDR2 reads SYGVKD. The V and J ends lost 8 bases and 7 bases, in that order; junction bases with no gene match: 13. The chain's CDR3 is CAIGKETSGILNEQFF. CDR3 DNA: TGTGCCATCGGAAAAGAGACTAGCGGGATTTTGAATGAGCAGTTCTTC.

The rearrangement links TRBV7-3 to TRBJ1-1; D not certain. Trimming cost V 3 bases and J 0 bases, with 8 bases left between them. The CDR3 is 14 amino acids. Germline loops: CDR1 SGHTA, CDR2 FQGTGA. Written as DNA, the CDR3 is TGTGCCAGCAGCTTGGGAGGGATGAACACTGAAGCTTTCTTT. This codes for CASSLGGMNTEAFF.

CDR3 coding DNA: TGTGCCAGCAGCAGGGGGACGGGGACTGAAGCTTTCTTT. Protein sequence: CASSRGTGTEAFF. This chain links TRBV11-3 with TRBJ1-1; D is perhaps TRBD1 (6 bases). This CDR3 spans 13 amino acids. Per germline, CDR1 SGHNT and CDR2 YENEEA. Between the trimmed V and J ends, which lost 5 bases and 5 bases, there was a span of 12 bases.

In this sample, this clone turned up a few times. The V call is TRBV23-1, the J call TRBJ2-1; D not resolved. Being an ORF, TRBV23-1 has a function that is uncertain. The CDR3 sequence is 15 residues long. V lost 3 bases and J lost 0, with 9 bases in between. This CDR3 is CASSHHSRSYNEQFF. The CDR3 DNA reads TGCGCCAGCAGTCATCATAGCCGCTCCTACAATGAGCAGTTCTTC.

CDR3 coding DNA: TGTGCCAGCTCTACCTGGGGGACAGGGCACACCTACGAGCAGTACTTC. This codes for CASSTWGTGHTYEQYF. This chain uses TRBV18 with TRBJ2-7; 9 bases are a match to TRBD1. The CDR3 runs to 16 residues. V shed 6 bases and J 2 bases; nucleotides not matched to a gene: 11. The germline V gene encodes CDR1 KGHSH and CDR2 LQKENI.

V gene TRBV5-6 combines with J gene TRBJ2-7, with 10 nucleotides matching TRBD2. This CDR3 is 16 amino acids long. J gave up 0 bases and V 5 bases, and 8 bases lay outside the gene matches. Germline V lookup: CDR1 SGHDT, CDR2 YYEEEE. DNA for the CDR3: TGTGCCAGCAGAGTGGCGGCTAGCGGGAGCTCCTACGAGCAGTACTTC. It encodes CASRVAASGSSYEQYF.

V gene TRBV5-1 combines with J gene TRBJ1-2, with D uncertain. CDR3 length: 14 residues. V was trimmed by 1 base and J by 8 bases, leaving 15 bases between them. Germline assignment: CDR1 SGHRS and CDR2 YFSETQ. CDR3 sequence: CASSLNSGVMGYTF. CDR3 bases: TGCGCCAGCAGCTTGAATAGTGGTGTTATGGGCTACACCTTC. The entire variable domain, with the rest obtained from reference TRBV5-1 and TRBJ1-2, is as follows: KAGVTQTPRYLIKTRGQQVTLSCSPISGHRSVSWYQQTPGQGLQFLFEYFSETQRNKGNFPGRFSGRQFSNSRSEMNVSTLELGDSALYLCASSLNSGVMGYTFGSGTRLTVV.

The genes are TRBV9 and TRBJ2-3, with D perhaps matching TRBD1 (7 bases). This CDR3 has 13 residues. Germline V gene data show CDR1 as SGDLS and CDR2 as YYNGEE. Trimming removed 7 bases at V and 2 bases at J, with 11 bases between. The CDR3 spells CASGGGNTDTQYF. CDR3 in DNA: TGTGCCAGCGGAGGGGGCAACACAGATACGCAGTATTTT.

The sample holds one count of this clone. The chain carries TRBV7-2 and TRBJ1-5, with TRBD1 as a possible D gene (6 bases). Germline CDR1 SGHTA, CDR2 FQGNSA. The CDR3 loop spans 13 amino acids. V was clipped by 3 bases and J by 4 bases, with 7 bases between them. CDR3 amino acids: CASSFTGNQPQHF. As DNA, the CDR3 is TGTGCCAGCAGCTTTACAGGGAATCAGCCCCAGCATTTT.

V gene TRBV27 combines with J gene TRBJ2-1; 14 bases map to TRBD2. The CDR3 contains 15 residues. V shed 6 bases, J shed 9 bases, and the junction held 7 bases outside the gene matches. Germline V lookup: CDR1 MNHEY, CDR2 SMNVEV (reference sequence). The CDR3 bases are TGTGCCAGCAGCTTGGGGACTAGCGGGAGCGGTGAGCAGTTCTTC. Protein: CASSLGTSGSGEQFF.

This chain links TRBV7-9 with TRBJ1-5; a weak D match, TRBD1 (5 bases). V dropped 5 bases and J dropped 2 bases, with 13 bases sitting between them. CDR1 SEHNR and CDR2 FQNEAQ come from the germline V gene (reference sequence). The CDR3 covers 15 residues. CDR3 loop: CASSLGGFGNQPQHF. In nucleotides, the CDR3 is TGTGCCAGCAGCCTTGGGGGGTTTGGCAATCAGCCCCAGCATTTT.

This chain connects TRBV7-3 to TRBJ2-2; TRBD2 matches at 7 bases. CDR3 length: 13 amino acids. J gave up 5 bases and V 10 bases, and 7 bases lay outside the gene matches. Germline V lookup: CDR1 SGHTA, CDR2 FQGTGA. CDR3 DNA sequence: TGTGCCACCTCGACCGGGGGGACCGGGGAGCTGTTTTTT. This sequence encodes CATSTGGTGELFF.

The chain carries TRBV28 and TRBJ2-1; 8 positions agree with TRBD2. From germline, CDR1 is MDHEN and CDR2 SYDVKM. The length of the CDR3 is 15 residues. V shed 3 bases, J shed 10 bases, and the junction held 11 bases outside the gene matches. In nucleotides, the CDR3 is TGTGCCAGCAGTTTCGTTAGCGGGGCTGTAGGGGAGCAGTTCTTC. Protein sequence: CASSFVSGAVGEQFF.

The chain joins TRBV27 to TRBJ2-2; D is unresolved. The CDR3 is made up of 13 amino acids. Germline CDR1 reads MNHEY; CDR2 reads SMNVEV (reference sequence). V dropped 7 bases and J dropped 3 bases, with 9 bases sitting between them. The CDR3 spells CASNSLDTGELFF. The CDR3 DNA follows: TGTGCCAGCAATAGCTTGGACACCGGGGAGCTGTTTTTT.

The V and J genes are TRBV12-3 or TRBV12-4 and TRBJ1-1; D is unclear. The CDR3 extends over 13 amino acids. Trimming shortened V by 7 bases and J by 1 base, and 10 bases separated the two germline ends. The CDR3 nucleotides are TGTGCCAGCACCCCCTTGAGGAACACTGAAGCTTTCTTT. This translates into CASTPLRNTEAFF.